These 23 T cell receptor beta chains came from one sample sequenced in a study of shared clonotypes between healthy human individuals. Repertoires were generated with immunoSEQ multiplex PCR, while TCRdb's copy carries only in-frame clones and drops some. The sample yields some 2.4 million clones, approximately 93% seen once. Material for sequencing was naive CD4+ T cells from PBMCs. Subset denoted: CD45RA+ positively selected. Source of these receptors: a man aged 18 to 29 in good health. Some clones in this sample may be carry-over from other donors' samples.

This chain connects TRBV6-1 to TRBJ2-5; 11 bases agree with TRBD2. The CDR3 contains 16 residues. Germline CDR1 and CDR2: MNHNS and SASEGT. With 4 bases clipped from V and 4 bases from J, the junction kept 8 bases outside the gene matches. CDR3 coding DNA: TGTGCCAGCAGTGCACTAGCGGGAGAAGGGCGAGAGACCCAGTACTTC. Translating gives CASSALAGEGRETQYF.

Comment on this clone: This sample includes further DNA sequences coding for the same CDR3. The chain is built from TRBV7-2 and TRBJ1-1, with unresolved D. Germline CDR1 is SGHTA and CDR2 is FQGNSA. The V end lost 5 bases, the J end lost 2 bases, and 6 bases lay between the germline ends. This CDR3 region has 12 residues. The CDR3 sequence is CASSLYNTEAFF. The CDR3 DNA sequence: TGTGCCAGCAGCCTCTATAACACTGAAGCTTTCTTT.

V and J are TRBV7-2 and TRBJ2-2, with D possibly TRBD1 on 6 matching bases. V was trimmed by 4 bases and J by 0 bases, leaving 15 bases between them. Germline lookup yields CDR1 SGHTA and CDR2 FQGNSA. The CDR3 extends over 17 amino acids. The CDR3: CASSWVRTDANTGELFF. The CDR3 DNA reads as TGTGCCAGCAGCTGGGTCCGGACAGACGCGAACACCGGGGAGCTGTTTTTT.

A remark on this clone: This specimen includes other DNA sequences encoding the same CDR3. The chain uses TRBV5-1 and TRBJ2-2, with D possibly matching TRBD1 (5 bases). The V end lost 4 bases, the J end lost 4 bases, and 8 bases lay between the germline ends. CDR1 and CDR2 from the germline V gene are SGHRS and YFSETQ. The CDR3 loop spans 13 amino acids. The CDR3 DNA sequence: TGCGCCAGCAGCCCTGGGGCCACCGGGGAGCTGTTTTTT. Its protein product is CASSPGATGELFF.

V and J are TRBV5-1 and TRBJ2-7; D could derive from TRBD1 or TRBD2 (5 bases each). Germline V gene data show CDR1 as SGHRS and CDR2 as YFSETQ. The CDR3 loop spans 13 amino acids. V was clipped by 3 bases and J by 4 bases, with 11 bases between them. DNA for the CDR3: TGCGCCAGCAGCTCAGGGCAGCGGTACGAGCAGTACTTC. Translated: CASSSGQRYEQYF.

A word on this clone: Other DNA sequences within the sample encode an identical CDR3. The genes are TRBV9 and TRBJ2-1; 8 positions agree with TRBD2. V was pared by 0 bases and J by 3 bases, with 2 bases of the junction left unmatched. The CDR3 is 15 residues long. Germline CDR1 and CDR2: SGDLS and YYNGEE. The CDR3, as DNA: TGTGCCAGCAGCGTAGAAGGGACTAGCTACAATGAGCAGTTCTTC. Amino acids: CASSVEGTSYNEQFF.

V is TRBV7-9 and J is TRBJ2-1; possible D gene TRBD1, 5 bases. Trimming stripped 2 bases from V and 3 bases from J, with 11 bases between. The V gene's germline CDR1 is SEHNR and CDR2 FQNEAQ (reference sequence). This CDR3 is 15 amino acids long. Here the CDR3 reads CASSLSRGYYNEQFF. CDR3 DNA sequence: TGTGCCAGCAGCTTATCTAGGGGTTACTACAATGAGCAGTTCTTC.

This chain uses TRBV10-2 with TRBJ2-7, with D unresolved. This CDR3 is 11 amino acids long. CDR1 is WSHSY, CDR2 SAAADI, per germline. Trimming took off 4 bases at V and 2 bases at J, with 3 bases between the two ends. CDR3 DNA sequence: TGCGCCAGCAGTGTGACCTACGAGCAGTACTTC. Translating it yields CASSVTYEQYF.

The chain has TRBV19 and TRBJ1-1; D gene ambiguous. Deletions cut 2 bases from V and 0 bases from J, with 10 bases between. Germline V gene lookup returns CDR1 LNHDA and CDR2 SQIVND (reference sequence). The CDR3 runs to 15 residues. CDR3 DNA sequence: TGTGCCAGTAGTATACGGGCCACCTTGAACACTGAAGCTTTCTTT. Translating gives CASSIRATLNTEAFF.

The rearrangement joins TRBV18 to TRBJ2-1; 9 nucleotides match TRBD1. The CDR3 totals 16 residues. Germline CDR1 KGHSH, CDR2 LQKENI. V was clipped by 6 bases and J by 3 bases; unmatched bases: 9. The DNA of the CDR3 is TGTGCCAGCTCGCCTACCGGGACAGGGAACTACAATGAGCAGTTCTTC. This sequence encodes CASSPTGTGNYNEQFF.

The CDR3 spells CAWSVQEETQYF. The DNA for the CDR3 is TGTGCCTGGAGTGTCCAGGAAGAGACCCAGTACTTC. The chain has TRBV30 and TRBJ2-5; no clear D gene. The CDR3 totals 12 residues. The V end was cut by 0 bases, the J end by 3 bases, with 5 bases between. Germline values: CDR1 GTSNPN, CDR2 SVGIG (reference sequence).

Here the CDR3 reads CASRTGGAKNIQYF. The CDR3 DNA reads as TGCGCCAGCAGGACAGGGGGAGCCAAAAACATTCAGTACTTC. V is TRBV5-1 and J is TRBJ2-4, with 9 nucleotides matching TRBD1. Looked up from germline, CDR1 is SGHRS and CDR2 is YFSETQ. Trimming cost V 5 bases and J 0 bases; bases outside gene matches: 0. The CDR3 consists of 14 residues.

The rearrangement joins TRBV5-1 to TRBJ2-7; D not resolved. V gave up 0 bases and J gave up 6 bases, with 10 bases separating them. The germline V gene encodes CDR1 SGHRS and CDR2 YFSETQ. The CDR3 spans 13 residues. The CDR3 DNA is TGCGCCAGCAGCTTGGATGACGCAGGCGAGCAGTACTTC. This codes for CASSLDDAGEQYF.

CDR3 residues: CASSFSIVGTGDRGDTQYF. CDR3 nucleotides: TGTGCCAGCAGTTTTTCTATTGTGGGGACAGGGGACCGAGGAGATACGCAGTATTTT. This rearrangement joins TRBV28 to TRBJ2-3, with 10 positions matching TRBD1. V dropped 3 bases and J dropped 5; count of bases not matched to a gene: 17. The CDR3 totals 19 residues. Germline loops: CDR1 MDHEN, CDR2 SYDVKM.

The V call is TRBV9, the J call TRBJ2-7; 11 nucleotides agree with TRBD2. The CDR3 covers 14 residues. V shed 3 bases, J shed 3 bases, and the junction held 2 bases outside the gene matches. Germline CDR1 reads SGDLS; CDR2 reads YYNGEE. The CDR3: CASSGGLADYEQYF. The CDR3 nucleotides read TGTGCCAGCAGCGGGGGACTAGCGGACTACGAGCAGTACTTC.

V and J are TRBV5-1 and TRBJ2-7, with 12 bases identical to TRBD2. V shed 0 bases and J 4 bases; nucleotides not matched to a gene: 8. The length of the CDR3 is 17 residues. Looked up from germline, CDR1 is SGHRS and CDR2 is YFSETQ. In DNA form, the CDR3 reads TGCGCCAGCAGCTTGGGGACTAGCGGGGTCTGGTTTTACGAGCAGTACTTC. Amino acids: CASSLGTSGVWFYEQYF.

V is TRBV10-1 and J is TRBJ2-7; tentatively, D is TRBD2 (5 bases). This CDR3 region has 17 residues. Germline V gene lookup returns CDR1 WNHNN and CDR2 SYGVQD (reference sequence). Trimming took off 4 bases at V and 0 bases at J, with 19 bases between the two ends. CDR3 nucleotides: TGCGCCAGCAGTGTAATCCGGGGAGCCCCGAGCTCCTACGAGCAGTACTTC. Its protein is CASSVIRGAPSSYEQYF.

The V call is TRBV5-1, the J call TRBJ2-5; 11 bases are a match to TRBD2. V lost 1 base to trimming and J lost 4 bases; unmatched junction nucleotides: 6. This CDR3 region has 16 residues. Germline V CDR1 and CDR2: SGHRS, YFSETQ. CDR3 region: CASSLPGLAGGETQYF. As DNA, the CDR3 is TGCGCCAGCAGCTTGCCCGGGCTAGCGGGAGGAGAGACCCAGTACTTC.

Concerning this clone itself: The same CDR3 arises from other DNA sequences in this sample as well. The chain employs TRBV7-6 and TRBJ1-5; D ambiguous. The germline V and J ends were trimmed by 1 base and 5 bases, with 6 bases remaining between them. CDR3 length: 13 residues. Germline V CDR1 and CDR2: SGHVS, FNYEAQ. DNA of the CDR3: TGTGCCAGCAGCTTAGTTGGCGATCAGCCCCAGCATTTT. This translates into CASSLVGDQPQHF.

CDR3 protein: CASSPQGSGANVLTF. CDR3 bases: TGTGCCAGCAGCCCCCAGGGGAGTGGGGCCAACGTCCTGACTTTC. V and J are TRBV11-1 and TRBJ2-6, with D possibly TRBD1 on 6 matching bases. Trimming pared 5 bases from V and 3 bases from J, leaving 11 bases between. CDR1 and CDR2 (germline): SGHAT, FQDESV (reference sequence). This CDR3 has 15 amino acids.

The chain is built from TRBV5-1 and TRBJ2-7; D call uncertain. The V gene's germline CDR1 is SGHRS and CDR2 YFSETQ. This CDR3 region has 13 residues. Trimming took 4 bases from V and 4 from J, leaving 12 bases between them. This chain's CDR3 is CASSRPPEYEQYF. CDR3 bases: TGCGCCAGCAGCCGTCCCCCAGAATACGAGCAGTACTTC.

This clone was observed once. This chain connects TRBV27 to TRBJ2-3; D ambiguous. CDR1 and CDR2 from the germline V gene are MNHEY and SMNVEV (reference sequence). V lost 2 bases to trimming and J lost 2 bases, with 8 bases between them. The length of the CDR3 is 14 residues. DNA for the CDR3: TGTGCCAGCAGTTTAGAGCGACCCACAGATACGCAGTATTTT. Translating gives CASSLERPTDTQYF.

The CDR3 here is CASSSRVLGNEKLFF. The CDR3 DNA follows: TGTGCCAGCAGTTCCCGGGTGTTGGGTAATGAAAAACTGTTTTTT. This chain joins TRBV27 and TRBJ1-4; D is unresolved. Per germline, CDR1 MNHEY and CDR2 SMNVEV (reference sequence). CDR3 length: 15 amino acids. Trimming removed 4 bases from V and 4 bases from J, with 13 bases in between.